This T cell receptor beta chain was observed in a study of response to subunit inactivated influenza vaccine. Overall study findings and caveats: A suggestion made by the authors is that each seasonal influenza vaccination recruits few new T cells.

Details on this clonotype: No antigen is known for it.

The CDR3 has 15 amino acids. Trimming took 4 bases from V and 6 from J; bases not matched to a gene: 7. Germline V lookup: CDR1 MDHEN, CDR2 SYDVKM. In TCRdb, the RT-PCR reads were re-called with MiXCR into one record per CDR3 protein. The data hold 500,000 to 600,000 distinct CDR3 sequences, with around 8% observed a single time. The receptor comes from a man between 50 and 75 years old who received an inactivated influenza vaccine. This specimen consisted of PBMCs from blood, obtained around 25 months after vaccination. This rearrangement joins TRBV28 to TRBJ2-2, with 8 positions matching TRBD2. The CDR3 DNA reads TGTGCCAGCAGTTCGGGGGGGCATGGCGCCGGGGAGCTGTTTTTT. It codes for CASSSGGHGAGELFF.